A single sample is the source of the 28 T cell receptor beta chains below, sequenced in a study of blood T cell repertoires in COVID-19. Sequenced by immunoSEQ multiplex PCR; TCRdb stores in-frame clones only, minus some. The sample comprises around 180,000 clones, over 65% of which are singletons, and about 3% rests with the top ten. Sequenced material: peripheral blood. The receptors here all came from a woman over 75 with acute or convalescent COVID-19.

The rearrangement joins TRBV27 to TRBJ2-6; 8 bases are shared with TRBD1. J lost 0 bases, V lost 5 bases, and 3 bases had no gene match. The CDR3 consists of 16 residues. Germline V gene sequence: CDR1 MNHEY, CDR2 SMNVEV (reference sequence). CDR3 region: CASSPGQGSGANVLTF. The CDR3, as DNA: TGTGCCAGCAGTCCAGGACAGGGCTCTGGGGCCAACGTCCTGACTTTC.

The chain combines TRBV13 with TRBJ2-1, with TRBD2 matching over 8 bases. After removal of 3 bases from V and 4 bases from J, the junction contained 8 bases not matched to a gene. This CDR3 has 16 amino acids. Germline CDR1 is PRHDT and CDR2 is FYEKMQ (reference sequence). The CDR3 DNA is TGTGCCAGCAGCTTCCAGCCTAGCGGGCCTTACAATGAGCAGTTCTTC. This sequence encodes CASSFQPSGPYNEQFF.

V and J are TRBV10-3 and TRBJ1-1, with D perhaps matching TRBD1 (6 bases). The CDR3 runs to 14 residues. The germline gives CDR1 ENHRY, CDR2 SYGVKD. V lost 3 bases, J lost 7 bases, and 15 bases lay in between. The CDR3 sequence: CAISEQGMGSEAFF. The CDR3 nucleotides read TGTGCCATCAGTGAACAGGGAATGGGGAGTGAAGCTTTCTTT.

This clone has a handful of counts. This sequence joins TRBV3-1 (or the pseudogene TRBV3-2) and TRBJ2-3; a possible D gene is TRBD2 (5 bases). The CDR3 spans 13 residues. V lost 6 bases and J 0 bases, leaving 7 bases between the germline ends. The germline gives CDR1 LGHDT, CDR2 YNNKEL (reference sequence). Here the CDR3 reads CASSRGSTDTQYF. CDR3 nucleotides: TGTGCCAGCAGTCGGGGTAGCACAGATACGCAGTATTTT.

This chain uses TRBV6-5 with TRBJ1-1; TRBD1 matches 8 bases. Germline V gene data show CDR1 as MNHEY and CDR2 as SVGAGI. The V segment lost 6 bases and the J segment 4 bases; nucleotides outside the gene matches: 7. This CDR3 is 14 amino acids long. CDR3 protein: CASRPQGAGTEAFF. DNA of the CDR3: TGTGCCAGCAGGCCCCAGGGGGCGGGCACTGAAGCTTTCTTT.

This sequence joins TRBV7-2 and TRBJ2-1, with D unclear. The CDR3 is made up of 13 amino acids. V was cut by 5 bases and J by 4 bases, with 9 bases left in between. Looked up from germline, CDR1 is SGHTA and CDR2 is FQGNSA. As DNA, the CDR3 is TGTGCCAGCAGCAACGACAATTACAATGAGCAGTTCTTC. This codes for CASSNDNYNEQFF.

This clone was detected once. The J gene is TRBJ2-7, the V gene TRBV3-1 (or the pseudogene TRBV3-2); possible D gene TRBD2, 5 bases. Deletions cut 1 base from V and 3 bases from J, with 7 bases between. Germline CDR1 is LGHDT and CDR2 is YNNKEL (reference sequence). The CDR3 is 13 amino acids. The CDR3 DNA reads as TGTGCCAGCAGCCAAGGAGGGCGCTACGAGCAGTACTTC. This gives the protein CASSQGGRYEQYF.

The rearrangement joins TRBV27 to TRBJ1-1; TRBD1 agrees at 7 bases. Germline loops: CDR1 MNHEY, CDR2 SMNVEV (reference sequence). After removal of 9 bases from V and 0 bases from J, the junction contained 10 bases not matched to a gene. The CDR3 is 15 amino acids. The CDR3 is CASWVATGVNTEAFF. In DNA form, the CDR3 reads TGTGCCAGTTGGGTCGCAACAGGGGTGAACACTGAAGCTTTCTTT.

Remarks on this clone: At the DNA level, this CDR3 is encoded by other sequences in the same sample as well. The chain links TRBV14 to TRBJ1-1; tentative D call: TRBD1 (5 bases). The CDR3 covers 13 residues. Between the trimmed V and J ends, which lost 0 bases and 7 bases, there was a span of 9 bases. Germline V CDR1 and CDR2: SGHDN, FVKESK. The CDR3 coding sequence is TGTGCCAGCAGCCAAGACGGGGGTATTGAAGCTTTCTTT. As protein: CASSQDGGIEAFF.

The chain uses TRBV5-1 and TRBJ2-1, with D tentatively TRBD2 (5 bases). Germline loops: CDR1 SGHRS, CDR2 YFSETQ. V shed 5 bases and J shed 0 bases, with 15 bases lying between them. The CDR3 runs to 16 residues. In DNA form, the CDR3 reads TGCGCCAGCAGTCTTGGACTGCAAGCCTCCTACAATGAGCAGTTCTTC. Protein sequence: CASSLGLQASYNEQFF.

This clone was recorded only once. The chain uses TRBV7-2 and TRBJ2-5, with D possibly being TRBD2 (5 bases). This CDR3 comprises 14 residues. V was clipped by 1 base and J by 0 bases, with 6 bases between them. Germline lookup yields CDR1 SGHTA and CDR2 FQGNSA. CDR3 in DNA: TGTGCCAGCAGCTTAGGGGAGTACCAAGAGACCCAGTACTTC. Protein product: CASSLGEYQETQYF.

The chain recombines TRBV24-1 with TRBJ2-3, with TRBD2 matching 14 bases. The CDR3 length is 15 residues. With V trimmed by 5 bases and J by 6 bases, 3 bases remained unmatched. Germline CDR1 KGHDR, CDR2 SFDVKD. The CDR3 here is CATSVGLAGVDTQYF. The CDR3 DNA sequence: TGTGCCACCAGTGTGGGACTAGCGGGAGTGGATACGCAGTATTTT.

This chain connects TRBV19 to TRBJ2-1; 13 positions agree with TRBD2. Germline V lookup: CDR1 LNHDA, CDR2 SQIVND (reference sequence). The J segment lost 7 bases and the V segment lost 6 bases, leaving 6 bases of the junction unmatched. CDR3 length equals 15 residues. The CDR3: CASRVPGLAGNEQFF. DNA of the CDR3: TGTGCCAGTAGGGTACCGGGACTAGCGGGAAATGAGCAGTTCTTC.

This clone was seen a single time. The CDR3 DNA reads as TGTGCCAGCAGCTTAGCTACAGGGGGCTCTGAAGCTTTCTTT. Its translation: CASSLATGGSEAFF. V and J are TRBV11-2 and TRBJ1-1; 9 nucleotides match TRBD1. The CDR3 runs to 14 residues. The V gene end was trimmed by 1 base and the J gene end by 6 bases; junction bases not matched to a gene: 3. In germline, CDR1 is SGHAT, CDR2 FQNNGV.

This chain links TRBV10-3 with TRBJ2-1; TRBD2 agrees at 12 bases. The CDR3 length is 16 residues. Germline-derived CDR1 and CDR2 are ENHRY and SYGVKD. V dropped 3 bases and J dropped 3; count of bases not matched to a gene: 3. The CDR3 DNA follows: TGTGCCATCAGTGATCGGACTAGCGGGGTCTACAATGAGCAGTTCTTC. Amino acid sequence: CAISDRTSGVYNEQFF.

The chain is built from TRBV7-3 and TRBJ2-2; weak D call: TRBD2 (6 bases). The CDR3 runs 14 residues. Germline V lookup: CDR1 SGHTA, CDR2 FQGTGA. V gave up 3 bases and J gave up 4 bases, with 9 bases separating them. The CDR3 loop reads CASSFTGGTGELFF. DNA of the CDR3: TGTGCCAGCAGCTTTACCGGGGGCACCGGGGAGCTGTTTTTT.

V gene TRBV6-5 combines with J gene TRBJ1-1; TRBD1 might be the D (6 bases). CDR1 is MNHEY, CDR2 SVGAGI, per germline. V lost 10 bases, J lost 4 bases, and 16 bases lay in between. This CDR3 has 13 residues. The CDR3 nucleotides read TGTGCCATCAAGGAACAGGGTGCCACTGAAGCTTTCTTT. As protein: CAIKEQGATEAFF.

The chain employs TRBV11-3 and TRBJ2-1; D remains ambiguous. Germline loops: CDR1 SGHNT, CDR2 YENEEA. This CDR3 comprises 16 residues. Trimming left V 1 base short and J 0 bases short, with 10 bases between. The CDR3 nucleotides are TGTGCCAGCAGCTTAGGAGGAAGGAGCTCCTACAATGAGCAGTTCTTC. This translates into CASSLGGRSSYNEQFF.

This chain links TRBV7-9 with TRBJ2-3; 9 nucleotides match TRBD2. The CDR3 loop spans 17 amino acids. From germline, CDR1 is SEHNR and CDR2 FQNEAQ (reference sequence). The ends lost 0 bases at V and 7 bases at J; junction bases unmatched: 11. CDR3 DNA: TGTGCCAGCAGCTTAGCCCGACCCAGCGGGAGGTCCCATACGCAGTATTTT. Its translation: CASSLARPSGRSHTQYF.

This rearrangement joins TRBV28 to TRBJ1-6; D call uncertain. This CDR3 is built from 15 residues. V lost 10 bases and J lost 0, with 13 bases in between. Germline CDR1 and CDR2: MDHEN and SYDVKM. CDR3 sequence: CATHGPSSYNSPLHF. CDR3 DNA: TGTGCCACCCATGGGCCGAGCTCCTATAATTCACCCCTCCACTTT.

The rearrangement links TRBV6-5 to TRBJ2-7; 10 bases fit TRBD1. CDR1 MNHEY and CDR2 SVGAGI come from the germline V gene. V was clipped by 6 bases and J by 2 bases; unmatched bases: 4. There are 14 residues in the CDR3. The CDR3 DNA is TGTGCCAGCAGGCACGGGACAGGGGCCTACGAGCAGTACTTC. Its translation is CASRHGTGAYEQYF.

The genes are TRBV18 and TRBJ2-5; D perhaps matches TRBD2 (5 bases). The germline V gene has CDR1 KGHSH and CDR2 LQKENI. The CDR3 contains 15 residues. V was pared by 0 bases and J by 5 bases, with 13 bases between. In DNA form, the CDR3 reads TGTGCCAGCTCACCACCGTACGGGGATGGGGAGACCCAGTACTTC. Encoded protein: CASSPPYGDGETQYF.

This chain uses TRBV5-6 with TRBJ1-3; a weak D match, TRBD1 (5 bases). CDR1 is SGHDT and CDR2 is YYEEEE in the germline V gene. Deletions cut 3 bases from V and 4 bases from J, with 14 bases between. The CDR3 is made up of 15 amino acids. Here the CDR3 DNA reads TGTGCCAGCAGCTCTGGGGCTACAGGAGGAAACACCATATATTTT. It specifies CASSSGATGGNTIYF.

The rearrangement links TRBV11-3 to TRBJ2-7, with TRBD1 as a possible D gene (7 bases). V lost 5 bases to trimming and J lost 1 base, with 12 bases between them. Germline V gene lookup returns CDR1 SGHNT and CDR2 YENEEA. This CDR3 contains 14 residues. As DNA, the CDR3 is TGTGCCAGCAGCCCGGGGGACAGTTCCTACGAGCAGTACTTC. It codes for CASSPGDSSYEQYF.

The chain uses TRBV19 and TRBJ1-5; perhaps TRBD1 as D (6 bases). Trimming took 8 bases from V and 6 from J, leaving 14 bases between them. There are 13 residues in the CDR3. Germline assignment: CDR1 LNHDA and CDR2 SQIVND (reference sequence). The CDR3 is CASVDGTSQPQHF. CDR3 nucleotides: TGTGCCAGTGTCGACGGGACAAGTCAGCCCCAGCATTTT.

The V and J genes are TRBV7-2 and TRBJ2-1, with D perhaps matching TRBD1 (5 bases). The CDR3 consists of 15 residues. Germline CDR1 and CDR2: SGHTA and FQGNSA. V lost 5 bases and J lost 7, with 18 bases in between. CDR3 nucleotides: TGTGCCAGCAGCCCAAGGGGCGTAAGGGGTAATGAGCAGTTCTTC. It yields the protein CASSPRGVRGNEQFF. Full variable domain (rest looked up from reference TRBV7-2 and TRBJ2-1): GAGVSQSPSNKVTEKGKDVELRCDPISGHTALYWYRQSLGQGLEFLIYFQGNSAPDKSGLPSDRFSAERTGGSVSTLTIQRTQQEDSAVYLCASSPRGVRGNEQFFGPGTRLTVL.

V usage is TRBV6-5 and J usage is TRBJ2-7; TRBD2 aligns across 9 bases. The V and J ends lost 6 bases and 2 bases, in that order; junction bases with no gene match: 5. CDR1 and CDR2 (germline): MNHEY, SVGAGI. The CDR3 contains 14 residues. CDR3 sequence: CASRETSGAYEQYF. In DNA, the CDR3 is TGTGCCAGCAGGGAGACTAGCGGTGCCTACGAGCAGTACTTC.

The chain uses TRBV10-3 and TRBJ1-2; 9 bases fit TRBD1. J lost 0 bases, V lost 2 bases, and 4 bases had no gene match. This CDR3 has 16 residues. Germline V gene lookup returns CDR1 ENHRY and CDR2 SYGVKD. CDR3 bases: TGTGCCATCAGTGAGACGGACAGGGGTGCTAACTATGGCTACACCTTC. Translating it yields CAISETDRGANYGYTF.